This T cell receptor beta chain was found in a study of regulatory T cells in long-lasting Graves disease (dated by TCRdb to about 2021). Background for the entire study: Antithyroid drugs had been taken for less than 3 months by newly diagnosed Graves' disease patients. Peripheral blood TCR sequencing and RNA sequencing compared persistent Graves' disease patients with newly diagnosed Graves' disease patients. The study was registered as a clinical trial and conducted in China. TCR sequencing covered approximately 13 persistent and roughly 20 newly diagnosed Graves' disease patients, around 33 samples in total.

Libraries were constructed by multiplex PCR. TCRdb records Illumina HiSeq 4000 as the sequencer. TCR beta libraries were built with iRepertoire HTBI primers and Arm-PCR amplification of CDR3 regions. Before sequencing, the PCR products went through gel purification. Per the original workflow: Gene usage analysis of CDR3 amino acid clonotypes used the approximately 62 TRBV and 11 to 15 TRBJ segments found across samples. COPE and FqMerger were used to merge the filtered high-quality paired reads into contigs. BLAST was used to align contigs to the IMGT TRBV, TRBD and TRBJ reference genes, and CDR3 was defined following IMGT. Clonotypes above 0.1% frequency were classified as highly expanded clones. Shannon entropy served as the measure of repertoire diversity, while the Gini coefficient captured V-J evenness. Clonotypes shared by more than one individual were considered public. TCRdb handled the public reads itself, with Q25 trimming in fastp and clone calling in MiXCR, and kept productive beta chains. Every CDR3 protein is listed once, alongside the most common genes and DNA of its rows. The V and J calls and clone size are TCRdb's, not the authors'. For this sample there are 400,000 to 550,000 distinct CDR3 sequences; 16% appear just once. The ten largest account for around a tenth of the sample.

The time point label, as the study defines it: newly diagnosed GD, antithyroid drugs for less than 3 months. For both TCR sequencing and RNA sequencing, RNA was extracted from PBMCs in TRIzol. The diagnosis of Graves' disease was made according to American Thyroid Association guidelines. The patients came from an endocrinology department in Xi'an, China. Each patient gave about 8.1 milliliters of peripheral blood, collected in an EDTA anticoagulant tube. Ficoll Paque Plus density gradient separation was used to isolate PBMCs, and no further T cell sorting was done. An Agilent 2100 Bioanalyzer and agarose gel were used to check RNA quality, while a NanoDrop 2000 measured RNA concentration. This clonotype was detected only a few times. What antigen it recognizes has not been identified. No quality values exist for individual bases; no much larger clone is one base distant. Overall study results and their limits: More public clonotypes were shared among persistent patients (roughly 2,700) than among newly diagnosed patients (just under 1,000). The small sample size was acknowledged by the authors as a limitation that may reduce accuracy. TRBV28, TRBJ1-2 and TRBJ2-5 were preferentially used in persistent disease, while TRBV20-1 and TRBJ2-1 were favored in newly diagnosed disease. Lower TCR Shannon entropy and fewer highly expanded clones were observed in persistent Graves' disease patients than in newly diagnosed patients, which suggested clonal expansion. Sequencing and analysis were restricted to the TCR beta chain. The study examined only peripheral blood because the primary lesion, thyroid tissue, could not be accessed.

CDR1 and CDR2, per the germline V gene (reference sequence), are DFQATT and SNEGSKA. Trimming takes 6 bases from V and 1 base from J, and the germline ends sit 7 bases apart. The CDR3 runs 12 residues from the cysteine to the phenylalanine. Only the CDR3 DNA stays, 36 bases, in frame from base 1. These same data were also listed under a study on T cells in Graves' hyperthyroidism and ophthalmopathy. As that second paper reports: Graves' hyperthyroidism was defined as stable when no progression to ophthalmopathy occurred over 18 months of follow-up. The hyperthyroidism patients were between 18 and 65 years old and newly diagnosed, with a disease duration of less than 2 months. Any patient with an uncontrolled infection, another autoimmune disease, pregnancy or lactation was excluded. Diagnoses were based on clinical symptoms, serum thyroxine and TRAb, thyroid ultrasound and orbital computed tomography. The TCR CDR3 was subjected to a first round of RT-PCR using the HTBI primer set and the Qiagen OneStep RT-PCR kit. Most expanded thyroid clonotypes (frequency above 0.001) were also detected in blood, suggesting blood repertoires may reflect thyroid immune responses. In cross-validation, a model built on a 13 V-J signature told ophthalmopathy apart from stable hyperthyroidism with under 90% sensitivity and roughly 82% specificity, and in testing the same model reached 80%/75%. In validation, the model predicted progression to ophthalmopathy with around 71% sensitivity and 72.22% specificity, a median of 6.5 months before onset. To identify distinguishing TCR V-J signatures, a discovery cohort of some 99 patients was used, comprising 40 to 45 with Graves' ophthalmopathy and around 60 with stable Graves' hyperthyroidism. Whether ophthalmopathy could be predicted prospectively was tested in an independent validation cohort made up of 18 to 20 hyperthyroidism patients plus 17 patients who later progressed to ophthalmopathy. For training and testing, the 100 or so patients in the discovery cohort were randomly divided in a 7:3 ratio. Thyroid tissue and blood T-cell repertoires from six or seven Graves' hyperthyroidism patients were also compared in the study. After blood sampling, hyperthyroidism patients were treated with methimazole at a starting dose of 30 mg daily, and ophthalmopathy patients were treated with high-dose intravenous methylprednisolone. Libraries were constructed in a second round of multiplex PCR, after which size selection and purification were performed. Sequencing of the libraries was done on an Illumina HiSeq2000 using paired-end 100 bp reads. SOAPnuke was used to process the raw data, with reads discarded if the reads contained adapters or uncalled bases, had a mean Phred below 15, or lacked an exact constant-primer or identifier match. High-quality paired reads were merged using COPE v1.2.5, and each unique nucleotide sequence was defined as a clonotype. MiTCR v1.1 was used to align the clonotypes against IMGT TRBV, TRBD and TRBJ reference segments. Analysis was restricted to V-J combinations with a frequency above 0.0001, which covered 99% to 99.2% of repertoires. The TCS score was defined as the ratio of F50 (clonal expansion) to E x V (chaos), calculated using BLOSUM62-based TCRdist between CDR3 peptides within each V-J. Welch's t-statistics and random forest reduced several hundred V-J features to roughly 13, which were used in a naive Bayes classifier (R e1071). Sample size was not statistically predetermined, and investigators were not blinded to group allocation. The paper describes TCR Vbeta CDR3 sequencing of 135 peripheral blood samples, made up of about 40 ophthalmopathy patients, some 80 hyperthyroidism patients and 17 progressor patients.

This TCR was recovered from a woman aged 25 to 39 with Graves disease. Donor details come from another sample of the same person, matched by shared clones. The material sequenced was peripheral blood mononuclear cells (PBMCs), taken at new diagnosis, from a patient treated with antithyroid drugs. The chain employs TRBV20-1 and TRBJ2-1; there is no confident call for the D gene. The CDR3 protein sequence reads: CSADGSYNEQFF. The sequenced DNA is TGCAGTGCCGACGGTTCCTACAATGAGCAGTTCTTC.